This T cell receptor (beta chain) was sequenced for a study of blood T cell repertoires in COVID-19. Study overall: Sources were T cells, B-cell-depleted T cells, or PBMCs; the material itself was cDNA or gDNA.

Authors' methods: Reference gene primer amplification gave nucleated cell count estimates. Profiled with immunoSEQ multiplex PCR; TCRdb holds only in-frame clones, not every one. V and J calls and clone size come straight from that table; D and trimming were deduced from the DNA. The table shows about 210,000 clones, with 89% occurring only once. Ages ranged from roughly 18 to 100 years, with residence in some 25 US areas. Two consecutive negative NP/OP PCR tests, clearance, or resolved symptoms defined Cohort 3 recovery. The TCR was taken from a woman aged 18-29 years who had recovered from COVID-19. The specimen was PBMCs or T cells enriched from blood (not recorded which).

The CDR3 region has the DNA TGCGACACTCCCACAGGGGCTTCGAATCAGCCCCAGCATTTT. Amino acid sequence: CDTPTGASNQPQHF. The gene calls are TRBV10-1 and TRBJ1-5; 7 positions match TRBD1. This CDR3 has 14 amino acids. Germline lookup yields CDR1 WNHNN and CDR2 SYGVQD (reference sequence).